This record covers a single T cell receptor (beta chain). Its specificity is not known. The same CDR3 can be traced to other DNA sequences in this sample. This sample is part of a study of T cell clonality in common variable immunodeficiency. Study outcomes and limitations: Common variable immunodeficiency TCR beta sequences reportedly had fewer deletions and N-nucleotide insertions. Compared with controls, CVID subjects had fewer shared TCRbeta clones. The cause of increased CVID clonality remains unclear without subpopulation sequencing. CVID subjects had higher TCRbeta clonality than healthy controls, most marked in about a third.

The data were produced by immunoSEQ multiplex PCR, yet TCRdb's version contains in-frame clones alone and is incomplete. The sample is made up of some 50,000 clones, none counted only once. The TCR was taken from a person between 18 and 75 years old in good health. The sequenced sample was peripheral blood mononuclear cells.

CDR3: CASSPISGGEDTEAFF. CDR3 bases read: TGTGCCAGTAGTCCAATCTCTGGGGGCGAGGACACTGAA. The V gene is TRBV19, the J gene TRBJ1-1, with D possibly matching TRBD1 (6 bases). The CDR3 is cut off 3 residues early in the read; its end comes from the germline J gene. This CDR3 region has 16 residues. CDR1 is LNHDA, CDR2 SQIVND, per germline (reference sequence). Trimming stripped 5 bases from V and 3 bases from J, with 19 bases between.